Sequencing of this TCR beta chain was carried out in a study of a mutant IDH1 vaccine in newly diagnosed glioma. In the study overall: At weeks 1, 3, 5, 7, 11, 15, 19 and 23, patients received a vaccination, eight in all. Patients began vaccination 4-6 weeks after radiotherapy alone, or with temozolomide cycles. Prior therapy was radiotherapy, temozolomide, or both; most received both.

The CDR3 spans 13 residues. The V gene lost 3 bases and the J gene lost 3 bases, with 8 bases spanning the gap. CDR1 is MNHNS, CDR2 SASEGT, per germline. This clone was counted between two and nine times. Its antigen remains unknown. Sample time point: week 23, last vaccination. The investigators gave 300 ug of mutant IDH1 20-mer peptide in each vaccine dose, together with topical imiquimod. The table came from immunoSEQ multiplex PCR; TCRdb's copy has only in-frame clones and leaves some out. Of under 45,000 clones in the sample, less than 85% were seen once. V usage is TRBV6-1 and J usage is TRBJ1-1; D ambiguous. Sequenced here: PBMCs, sampled from a glioma patient whose treatment included an IDH1 peptide vaccine. This TCR was recovered from a woman aged 18-29 years with glioma. Some clones in this sample may be carry-over from other donors' samples. CDR3 sequence reads: CASSDEGDTEAFF. CDR3 nucleotide sequence: TGTGCCAGCAGTGACGAGGGTGACACTGAAGCTTTCTTT.